This T cell receptor beta chain is from a study of T cell responses to AZD1222 COVID-19 vaccine. Whole-study results and caveats: Targeting of unmutated variant regions was reportedly seen in nearly half of spike-specific TCRs. A mostly white British donor set with more females was recruited, and clonal diversity was possibly underestimated. Sampled repertoires all dated from after the peak T cell response.

Regarding this clone: The antigen remains unidentified.

V shed 2 bases, J shed 5 bases, and the junction held 16 bases outside the gene matches. The CDR3 loop spans 18 amino acids. Germline values: CDR1 MNHEY, CDR2 SMNVEV (reference sequence). Using immunoSEQ multiplex PCR, the repertoire was profiled, and TCRdb retains in-frame clones only, with some absent. The data show 140,000 to 150,000 clones, roughly 90% seen once. Specimen: peripheral blood, collected on day 0 of AZD1222 vaccination. The sequence was collected from an adult in good health. The genes are TRBV27 and TRBJ1-1; 8 bases fit TRBD1. The CDR3 here is CASSLRPSGTGRRTEAFF. The DNA of the CDR3 is TGTGCCAGCAGTTTACGGCCGTCAGGGACAGGTCGAAGGACTGAAGCTTTCTTT.